What follows are 26 T cell receptor beta chains derived from one specimen sequenced in a study of long-term antiretroviral therapy in people with HIV. The assay, immunoSEQ v3.0, was run at survey level. This table comes from immunoSEQ multiplex PCR, and its TCRdb copy is limited to in-frame clones, with some not included. The data show 29,000 or so clones, almost 95% seen once. This material consisted of unsorted PBMCs, taken about 7.4 years after starting antiretroviral therapy. The receptors stem from a man aged 45-65 years with HIV.

This chain links TRBV9 with TRBJ2-3; D not certain. The germline gives CDR1 SGDLS, CDR2 YYNGEE. V gave up 1 base and J gave up 4 bases, with 13 bases separating them. The CDR3 spans 15 residues. The CDR3 bases are TGTGCCAGCAGCGTACTGGAAACGGCGGCAGATACGCAGTATTTT. Its protein product is CASSVLETAADTQYF.

The chain has TRBV15 and TRBJ2-7; no definite D call. The CDR3 spans 15 residues. CDR1 is LNHNV, CDR2 YYDKDF, per germline (reference sequence). Trimming pared 0 bases from V and 6 bases from J, leaving 15 bases between. The DNA of the CDR3 is TGTGCCACCAGCAGAGACAGTCCCCTCAAAGGCGAGCAGTACTTC. This gives the protein CATSRDSPLKGEQYF.

The chain recombines TRBV7-9 with TRBJ2-7; 7 bases line up with TRBD2. CDR1 is SEHNR and CDR2 is FQNEAQ in the germline V gene (reference sequence). Trimming took 0 bases from V and 0 from J; bases not matched to a gene: 2. This CDR3 comprises 15 residues. CDR3 DNA sequence: TGTGCCAGCAGCTTAGCGCGGGGGAGCTCCTACGAGCAGTACTTC. It is translated as CASSLARGSSYEQYF.

The rearrangement uses TRBV7-6 and TRBJ2-3; TRBD2 is a possible D gene (5 bases). The CDR3 has 12 amino acids. Germline lookup yields CDR1 SGHVS and CDR2 FNYEAQ. V was pared by 1 base and J by 8 bases, with 7 bases between. This chain's CDR3 is CASSLGAGTQYF. In nucleotides, the CDR3 is TGTGCCAGCAGCTTAGGGGCGGGTACGCAGTATTTT.

The chain couples TRBV7-7 to TRBJ2-1; D remains ambiguous. V was cut by 3 bases and J by 6 bases, with 15 bases left in between. Germline V lookup: CDR1 SSHAT, CDR2 FNYEAQ (reference sequence). The CDR3 length is 15 residues. The CDR3 sequence is CASSFQHGASNEQFF. The CDR3 DNA reads as TGTGCCAGCAGCTTTCAACACGGTGCCTCCAATGAGCAGTTCTTC.

The J gene is TRBJ1-6, the V gene TRBV10-1; 8 bases are shared with TRBD1. This CDR3 is 17 amino acids long. Germline trimming cut 11 bases from V and 3 bases from J; bases unmatched to any gene: 15. Germline CDR1 is WNHNN and CDR2 is SYGVQD (reference sequence). The CDR3 here is CAHIEDRGIFYNSPLHF. In DNA form, the CDR3 reads TGCGCCCATATAGAAGACAGGGGAATTTTCTATAATTCACCCCTCCACTTT.

The V and J genes are TRBV5-4 and TRBJ1-1; possible D gene TRBD1, 6 bases. The germline V gene has CDR1 SGHNT and CDR2 YYREEE (reference sequence). The length of the CDR3 is 14 residues. Trimming left V 5 bases short and J 4 bases short, with 15 bases between. The CDR3 reads CASSFRQVGTEAFF. The CDR3 DNA sequence: TGTGCCAGCAGTTTCAGACAGGTTGGCACTGAAGCTTTCTTT.

J is TRBJ1-6 and V is TRBV6-1; maybe TRBD1 (5 bases). Trimming stripped 2 bases from V and 9 bases from J, with 14 bases between. Germline V CDR1 and CDR2: MNHNS, SASEGT. This CDR3 comprises 15 residues. CDR3 loop: CASSEYLTAGSPLHF. As DNA, the CDR3 is TGTGCCAGCAGTGAATATCTGACAGCAGGTTCACCCCTCCACTTT.

The DNA of the CDR3 is TGTGCCAGCAGCCCCAAAATACGCTTGGGAAACACCATATATTTT. It codes for CASSPKIRLGNTIYF. The V call is TRBV7-9, the J call TRBJ1-3; D is unresolved. The germline V gene has CDR1 SEHNR and CDR2 FQNEAQ (reference sequence). The CDR3 has 15 residues. With 5 bases removed from V and 4 bases from J, the gap between germline ends came to 15 bases.

The chain has TRBV11-2 and TRBJ2-2; unclear D gene. Trimming removed 3 bases at V and 1 base at J, with 12 bases between. Germline CDR1 reads SGHAT; CDR2 reads FQNNGV. This CDR3 has 16 amino acids. The DNA for the CDR3 is TGTGCCAGCAGCTTCAGGCCTTACCTGAACACCGGGGAGCTGTTTTTT. Its translation is CASSFRPYLNTGELFF. Complete variable domain (other parts from reference TRBV11-2 and TRBJ2-2): EAGVAQSPRYKIIEKRQSVAFWCNPISGHATLYWYQQILGQGPKLLIQFQNNGVVDDSQLPKDRFSAERLKGVDSTLKIQPAKLEDSAVYLCASSFRPYLNTGELFFGEGSRLTVL.

The CDR3, as DNA: TGTGCCAGCAGCTTAACAGGAGTTAGCAATCAGCCCCAGCATTTT. It translates to CASSLTGVSNQPQHF. The rearrangement joins TRBV7-2 to TRBJ1-5, with D maybe TRBD1 (5 bases). The V gene lost 2 bases and the J gene lost 0 bases, with 8 bases spanning the gap. This CDR3 is 15 amino acids long. Germline CDR1 is SGHTA and CDR2 is FQGNSA.

The chain recombines TRBV7-9 with TRBJ2-7; D possibly corresponds to TRBD2 (6 bases). Germline-derived CDR1 and CDR2 are SEHNR and FQNEAQ (reference sequence). The CDR3 sequence is 14 residues long. V lost 5 bases and J 3 bases, leaving 14 bases between the germline ends. The CDR3 DNA reads TGTGCCAGCAGCCGAGTGGGGGGATTCTACGAGCAGTACTTC. Protein sequence: CASSRVGGFYEQYF.

The V and J genes are TRBV7-7 and TRBJ2-4; 7 bases are a match to TRBD1. CDR1 and CDR2 (germline): SSHAT, FNYEAQ (reference sequence). The J segment lost 0 bases and the V segment lost 5 bases, leaving 10 bases of the junction unmatched. The CDR3 extends over 17 amino acids. The CDR3, as DNA: TGTGCCAGCAGCCACGCGATAACAGGGGTAGCCAAAAACATTCAGTACTTC. Its protein is CASSHAITGVAKNIQYF. Supplemented by reference TRBV7-7 and TRBJ2-4, the full variable domain reads GAGVSQSPRYKVTKRGQDVTLRCDPISSHATLYWYQQALGQGPEFLTYFNYEAQPDKSGLPSDRFSAERPEGSISTLTIQRTEQRDSAMYRCASSHAITGVAKNIQYFGAGTRLSVL.

This chain links TRBV5-6 with TRBJ1-3; unclear D gene. From germline, CDR1 is SGHDT and CDR2 YYEEEE. This CDR3 is 15 amino acids long. V gave up 1 base and J gave up 4 bases, with 12 bases separating them. In DNA, the CDR3 is TGTGCCAGCAGCTTGAGGCAGGCGCCCGGAAACACCATATATTTT. Its translation is CASSLRQAPGNTIYF.

V gene TRBV7-9 combines with J gene TRBJ2-7, with no clear D. CDR1 and CDR2 from the germline V gene are SEHNR and FQNEAQ (reference sequence). Trimming shortened V by 5 bases and J by 5 bases, and 13 bases separated the two germline ends. CDR3 length equals 13 residues. The DNA of the CDR3 is TGTGCCAGCAGCACCGACATGCGGCACGAGCAGTACTTC. The encoded protein is CASSTDMRHEQYF.

The J gene is TRBJ2-2, the V gene TRBV9, with D maybe TRBD2 (6 bases). The V gene lost 7 bases and the J gene lost 7 bases, with 14 bases spanning the gap. CDR1 and CDR2 (germline): SGDLS, YYNGEE. CDR3 size: 13 residues. The CDR3, as DNA: TGTGCCAGCGGAGGGGCTCGGAACGGGGAGCTGTTTTTT. It translates to CASGGARNGELFF. Filled out from reference TRBV9 and TRBJ2-2, the complete variable domain reads DSGVTQTPKHLITATGQRVTLRCSPRSGDLSVYWYQQSLDQGLQFLIQYYNGEERAKGNILERFSAQQFPDLHSELNLSSLELGDSALYFCASGGARNGELFFGEGSRLTVL.

Turning to this clone: One end of the junction fails to match germline, which may point to a read error. This chain connects TRBV6-1 to TRBJ2-7; 9 nucleotides line up with TRBD1. Per the germline V gene, CDR1 is MNHNS and CDR2 is SASEGT. This CDR3 has 11 residues. This CDR3 is CASSGRTGEFF. The CDR3 DNA is TGTGCCAGCAGTGGGAGGACAGGGGAGTTCTTC.

This chain uses TRBV6-5 with TRBJ1-1, with D unclear. This CDR3 is built from 11 residues. Looked up from germline, CDR1 is MNHEY and CDR2 is SVGAGI. Trimming stripped 7 bases from V and 2 bases from J, with 5 bases between. CDR3 sequence reads: CASKGNTEAFF. CDR3 bases: TGTGCCAGCAAAGGAAACACTGAAGCTTTCTTT.

The chain has TRBV7-6 and TRBJ2-7; the D gene is possibly TRBD2 (5 bases). The CDR3 spans 13 residues. Germline CDR1 is SGHVS and CDR2 is FNYEAQ. V was clipped by 2 bases and J by 4 bases, with 9 bases between them. The CDR3 coding sequence is TGTGCCAGCAGCTTAAGCGGTCGGTACGAGCAGTACTTC. Encoded protein: CASSLSGRYEQYF.

The rearrangement links TRBV28 to TRBJ1-2; D is possibly TRBD1 (5 bases). This CDR3 comprises 14 residues. Between the trimmed V and J ends, which lost 4 bases and 5 bases, there was a span of 14 bases. Germline V lookup: CDR1 MDHEN, CDR2 SYDVKM. The CDR3 is CASSSPTGGYGYTF. The CDR3 nucleotides read TGTGCCAGCAGTTCTCCAACGGGGGGGTATGGCTACACCTTC.

The J gene is TRBJ2-3, the V gene TRBV4-1; TRBD2 matches 7 bases. The germline V gene has CDR1 MGHRA and CDR2 YSYEKL. This CDR3 spans 16 amino acids. V dropped 1 base and J dropped 0; count of bases not matched to a gene: 4. CDR3 amino acids: CASSQVPSGSTDTQYF. Written as DNA, the CDR3 is TGCGCCAGCAGCCAAGTGCCTAGCGGTAGCACAGATACGCAGTATTTT.

This clone has more than one count but fewer than ten. Other DNA sequences in this sample translate to the same CDR3. CDR3 in DNA: TGCAGCGTTGGGGATCCTGGCTACACCTTC. Translating gives CSVGDPGYTF. The chain joins TRBV29-1 to TRBJ1-2; D is ambiguous. This CDR3 comprises 10 residues. Germline CDR1 and CDR2: SQVTM and ANQGSEA. The V and J ends lost 4 bases and 7 bases respectively, with 7 bases between them.

This clone was seen a single time. The chain employs TRBV5-1 and TRBJ2-1; maybe TRBD2 (5 bases). This CDR3 region has 12 residues. Germline V gene sequence: CDR1 SGHRS, CDR2 YFSETQ. The germline V and J ends were trimmed by 4 bases and 7 bases, with 9 bases remaining between them. The CDR3 spells CASSPGGNEQFF. CDR3 sequence (DNA): TGCGCCAGCAGCCCTGGCGGGAATGAGCAGTTCTTC.

The V call is TRBV11-2, the J call TRBJ2-1, with TRBD2 matching 11 bases. The CDR3 contains 17 residues. Germline CDR1 reads SGHAT; CDR2 reads FQNNGV. With 5 bases clipped from V and 5 bases from J, the junction kept 11 bases outside the gene matches. CDR3 loop: CASSRNLLAGAHNEQFF. As DNA, the CDR3 is TGTGCCAGCAGCCGCAACCTACTAGCGGGGGCACACAATGAGCAGTTCTTC.

In DNA form, the CDR3 reads TGTGCCAGCAGCCCATCCGATCAGGCCCCGAGCACCGGGGAGCTGTTTTTT. Its protein product is CASSPSDQAPSTGELFF. The chain employs TRBV7-9 and TRBJ2-2; D ambiguous. This CDR3 spans 17 amino acids. The germline CDR1 and CDR2 sequences are SEHNR and FQNEAQ (reference sequence). Deletions cut 5 bases from V and 4 bases from J, with 20 bases between.

In the case of this clone: The junction departs from the called germline gene at one end, perhaps through a read error. The CDR3 DNA sequence: TGTGCCACCAGCTGGGACATCGGCACAGATACGCAGTATTTT. Residues: CATSWDIGTDTQYF. This chain uses TRBV11-2 with TRBJ2-3, with a possible D match to TRBD1 (6 bases). This CDR3 is 14 amino acids long. Germline V gene lookup returns CDR1 SGHAT and CDR2 FQNNGV.